The TCR beta chain under discussion was sequenced for a study of CD8+CD57+ T cells in acquired aplastic anemia. Study-wide findings and caveats: A set of around 30 CD8+ CDR3 sequences was shared between patients and controls, and these sequences appeared highly expressed in patients.

Those patients picked for sequencing had displayed CD8+CD57+ cell expansion on flow cytometry. Each patient had severe acquired aplastic anemia. The study profiled TCR beta VDJ and CDR3 using genomic DNA as template. MiXCR was run by TCRdb on the reads, yielding one entry per CDR3 protein. This table has approximately 470,000 distinct CDR3 sequences, over 25% appearing once. This clonotype was picked up many times. Antigen specificity is unknown. Germline V gene sequence: CDR1 MNHNS, CDR2 SASEGT. Germline trimming cut 6 bases from V and 7 bases from J; bases unmatched to any gene: 6. The CDR3 runs to 14 residues.

Sequenced material: sorted CD4+, CD8+, or CD8+CD57+ T cells (not recorded which) from PBMCs. This clonotype was obtained from a human donor with aplastic anemia. The chain joins TRBV6-1 to TRBJ1-6; 7 nucleotides line up with TRBD1. This CDR3 reads CASSLGQQNSPLHF. The DNA for the CDR3 is TGTGCCAGCAGCCTGGGACAGCAGAATTCACCCCTCCACTTT.